This note documents a single TCR beta chain sequence. Its matching antigen is unknown. Some clones are missing from TCRdb's copy, which holds only in-frame ones; the method was immunoSEQ multiplex PCR. The data hold some 130,000 clones, with around four fifths observed a single time. Germline CDR1 reads SGHDT; CDR2 reads YYEEEE. Trimming removed 0 bases at V and 6 bases at J, with 9 bases between. This CDR3 is 13 amino acids long. The data stem from a study of cytomegalovirus exposure and HLA in healthy donors. Study in general: The use of the same platform for the 90 to 150 validation repertoires and the 666 first-cohort repertoires was reported by a later analysis.

Study outcomes and limitations: Among TCR sequences, most were rare, though some public TCRs appeared in many donors. The authors listed 150 or so TCR beta chains as cytomegalovirus-associated.

This sequence was found in a woman in her 30s in good health and CMV-seronegative. The chain couples TRBV5-6 to TRBJ1-1; tentatively, D is TRBD1 (5 bases). Sequenced material: PBMCs. The CDR3 loop is CASSLEQVPEAFF. The CDR3 nucleotides are TGTGCCAGCAGCTTGGAACAGGTACCTGAAGCTTTCTTT.